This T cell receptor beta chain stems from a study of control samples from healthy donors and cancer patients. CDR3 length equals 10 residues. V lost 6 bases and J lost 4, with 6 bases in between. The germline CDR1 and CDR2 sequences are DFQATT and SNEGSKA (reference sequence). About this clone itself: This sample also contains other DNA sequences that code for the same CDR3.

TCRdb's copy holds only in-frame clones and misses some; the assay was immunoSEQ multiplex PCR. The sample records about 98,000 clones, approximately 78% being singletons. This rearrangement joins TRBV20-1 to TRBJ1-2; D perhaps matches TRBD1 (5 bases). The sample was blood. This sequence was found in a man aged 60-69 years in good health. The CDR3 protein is CSADSYGYTF. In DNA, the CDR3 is TGCAGTGCCGACAGCTATGGCTACACCTTC.